Following are 18 T cell receptor beta chains from one sample sequenced in a study of blood T cell repertoires in COVID-19. Profiling relied on immunoSEQ multiplex PCR, and the TCRdb table lists in-frame clones only, not all of them. The sample yields 200,000 to 250,000 clones, 85% to 90% seen once. The source material was peripheral blood. The source of these receptors is a woman aged 45-60 years with acute or convalescent COVID-19.

The CDR3 loop is CASSFVAGNQETQYF. The CDR3 DNA is TGTGCCAGCAGCTTCGTAGCGGGGAACCAAGAGACCCAGTACTTC. The rearrangement joins TRBV7-3 to TRBJ2-5, with 8 bases that match TRBD2. This CDR3 has 15 amino acids. Germline CDR1 is SGHTA and CDR2 is FQGTGA. V trimming: 3 bases; J trimming: 0 bases; junction bases outside the gene matches: 3.

The chain couples TRBV7-6 to TRBJ1-1; D is perhaps TRBD1 (5 bases). CDR1 is SGHVS, CDR2 FNYEAQ, per germline. CDR3 length equals 14 residues. V gave up 3 bases and J gave up 6 bases, with 14 bases separating them. DNA of the CDR3: TGTGCCAGCAGCTTTCGGGGGTTTGAGGCTGAAGCTTTCTTT. Translating gives CASSFRGFEAEAFF.

The genes are TRBV5-6 and TRBJ2-7, with D tentatively TRBD2 (5 bases). V dropped 0 bases and J dropped 4 bases, with 14 bases sitting between them. The CDR3 sequence is 15 residues long. The germline V gene encodes CDR1 SGHDT and CDR2 YYEEEE. The chain's CDR3 is CASSLAGGPLYEQYF. The DNA of the CDR3 is TGTGCCAGCAGCTTGGCCGGCGGGCCACTGTACGAGCAGTACTTC.

V usage is TRBV19 and J usage is TRBJ2-3; 7 bases fit TRBD1. There are 15 residues in the CDR3. J lost 2 bases, V lost 5 bases, and 7 bases had no gene match. Germline V CDR1 and CDR2: LNHDA, SQIVND (reference sequence). The CDR3 sequence is CASSQRQGLTDTQYF. The CDR3 region has the DNA TGTGCCAGTAGTCAGAGACAGGGCCTCACAGATACGCAGTATTTT.

The V gene is TRBV5-4, the J gene TRBJ1-2, with D perhaps TRBD1 (5 bases). The V end was cut by 4 bases, the J end by 4 bases, with 14 bases between. This CDR3 has 14 amino acids. CDR1 and CDR2 from the germline V gene are SGHNT and YYREEE (reference sequence). The CDR3 region is CASSGPGVGYGYTF. Written as DNA, the CDR3 is TGTGCCAGCAGCGGGCCGGGGGTCGGCTATGGCTACACCTTC.

V usage is TRBV3-1 (or the pseudogene TRBV3-2) and J usage is TRBJ1-4, with TRBD1 identical over 11 bases. Per germline, CDR1 LGHDT and CDR2 YNNKEL (reference sequence). The CDR3 loop spans 17 amino acids. After removal of 4 bases from V and 4 bases from J, the junction contained 8 bases not matched to a gene. The CDR3 DNA is TGTGCCAGCAGCCCCCGGGACAGGGGGGCTTATAATGAAAAACTGTTTTTT. Protein sequence: CASSPRDRGAYNEKLFF.

The rearrangement links TRBV5-1 to TRBJ2-3, with 7 nucleotides matching TRBD2. Germline CDR1 reads SGHRS; CDR2 reads YFSETQ. The CDR3 has 14 amino acids. Trimming removed 3 bases from V and 2 bases from J; junction bases left unmatched: 3. CDR3 sequence (DNA): TGCGCCAGCAGCTCGGGGACTATCACAGATACGCAGTATTTT. Translation gives CASSSGTITDTQYF.

The chain combines TRBV7-2 with TRBJ1-1, with unresolved D. Per germline, CDR1 SGHTA and CDR2 FQGNSA. Trimming removed 1 base from V and 8 bases from J, with 11 bases in between. The CDR3 totals 13 residues. CDR3: CASSLVFGQEAFF. DNA for the CDR3: TGTGCCAGCAGCTTAGTTTTTGGTCAGGAAGCTTTCTTT.

This chain links TRBV6-2 or TRBV6-3 with TRBJ1-6; TRBD1 matches 10 bases. Unmatched junction bases numbered 10, after V lost 5 bases and J lost 0 bases. The CDR3 is made up of 19 amino acids. In germline, CDR1 is MNHEY, CDR2 SVGEGT. The CDR3 coding sequence is TGTGCCAGCAGTCGTCTCACCGGGACAGGGGCCTCCTATAATTCACCCCTCCACTTT. It encodes CASSRLTGTGASYNSPLHF.

The chain is built from TRBV5-1 and TRBJ2-3; TRBD2 is a possible D gene (6 bases). V was clipped by 3 bases and J by 0 bases, with 14 bases between them. This CDR3 region has 16 residues. Per germline, CDR1 SGHRS and CDR2 YFSETQ. The chain's CDR3 is CASSSWHGTSTDTQYF. CDR3 nucleotides: TGCGCCAGCAGCTCCTGGCACGGGACTAGCACAGATACGCAGTATTTT.

The rearrangement links TRBV4-2 to TRBJ1-4; no clear D. CDR1 is LGHNA and CDR2 is YNFKEQ in the germline V gene. V lost 1 base to trimming and J lost 3 bases, with 18 bases between them. The CDR3 sequence is 18 residues long. The CDR3 sequence: CASSQGGFALGSNEKLFF. The CDR3 region has the DNA TGTGCCAGCAGCCAAGGAGGGTTTGCCTTAGGGTCTAATGAAAAACTGTTTTTT.

This clone was seen a single time. A read error may account for a junction end that differs from germline. The genes are TRBV7-2 and TRBJ2-1; 8 bases are a match to TRBD2. This CDR3 is built from 13 residues. Germline V CDR1 and CDR2: SGHTA, FQGNSA. The CDR3 coding sequence is TGTGCCAGCAGCTTAGGTTGGCGGGAGGAATGGATCTTC. It translates to CASSLGWREEWIF.

Written as DNA, the CDR3 is TGTGCCAGCACCCAATTGGGGACAGCACGGAGCCAGCCCCAGCATTTT. The encoded protein is CASTQLGTARSQPQHF. This sequence joins TRBV28 and TRBJ1-5; 7 bases match TRBD1. Germline-derived CDR1 and CDR2 are MDHEN and SYDVKM. CDR3 length equals 16 residues. V shed 7 bases and J 7 bases; nucleotides not matched to a gene: 16.

The chain links TRBV6-2 or TRBV6-3 to TRBJ2-5; 10 nucleotides match TRBD2. Germline values: CDR1 MNHEY, CDR2 SVGEGT. The V and J ends lost 0 bases and 0 bases, in that order; junction bases with no gene match: 1. This CDR3 has 16 amino acids. This CDR3 is CASSYSLAGDQETQYF. In nucleotides, the CDR3 is TGTGCCAGCAGTTACTCGCTAGCGGGGGACCAAGAGACCCAGTACTTC.

This sequence joins TRBV3-1 (or the pseudogene TRBV3-2) and TRBJ2-3; 9 nucleotides match TRBD2. Germline CDR1 is LGHDT and CDR2 is YNNKEL (reference sequence). V was clipped by 6 bases and J by 1 base; unmatched bases: 5. CDR3 size: 15 residues. The CDR3 reads CASSLAGVGTDTQYF. In nucleotides, the CDR3 is TGTGCCAGCAGTTTAGCGGGGGTCGGCACAGATACGCAGTATTTT.

The J gene is TRBJ2-5, the V gene TRBV29-1; the match to TRBD2 covers 8 bases. With V trimmed by 7 bases and J by 6 bases, 19 bases remained unmatched. CDR3 size: 16 residues. Germline V gene data show CDR1 as SQVTM and CDR2 as ANQGSEA. CDR3 bases: TGCAGCGCCCGGAGGGAAGCGGGGGAGGGGGTTAAGACCCAGTACTTC. Translation gives CSARREAGEGVKTQYF.

The rearrangement joins TRBV3-1 (or the pseudogene TRBV3-2) to TRBJ2-2; D is unclear. Germline CDR1 reads LGHDT; CDR2 reads YNNKEL (reference sequence). Trimming took off 4 bases at V and 5 bases at J, with 5 bases between the two ends. This CDR3 region has 12 residues. The CDR3 DNA reads TGTGCCAGCAGCCCCCTAACCGGGGAGCTGTTTTTT. Its protein product is CASSPLTGELFF.

This clone was observed a single time. This chain connects TRBV3-1 (or the pseudogene TRBV3-2) to TRBJ2-1; TRBD1 agrees at 8 bases. The CDR3 runs 15 residues. Germline CDR1 reads LGHDT; CDR2 reads YNNKEL (reference sequence). The junction had 10 bases not matched to a gene; V was cut back by 4 bases and J by 8 bases. CDR3 coding DNA: TGTGCCAGCAGCCCTAGGACAGGGTCGAAAGATGAGCAGTTCTTC. Amino acids: CASSPRTGSKDEQFF.